The clone carrying this TCR beta chain showed up many times. Its matching antigen is unknown. The CDR3 totals 16 residues. Germline V gives CDR1 GTSNPN, CDR2 SVGIG (reference sequence). Trimming removed 3 bases at V and 7 bases at J, with 21 bases between. The protocol was immunoSEQ multiplex PCR, while the TCRdb copy is restricted to in-frame clones and leaves out a portion. The sample has some 65,000 clones, roughly 59% seen once; the top ten hold roughly 14%. These data belong to a study of cytotoxic CD8 clonotypes in ibrutinib-treated CLL. Study-level points and caveats: Public clonotypes proved infrequent, and on treatment they shrank or remained steady.

The sample was PBMCs, taken after 12 months of ibrutinib treatment. The source of this sequence is a human donor with chronic lymphocytic leukemia. The genes are TRBV30 and TRBJ1-4, with D possibly TRBD1 on 5 matching bases. The CDR3 loop is CAWRASLGVCGEKLFF. DNA for the CDR3: TGTGCCTGGAGAGCGAGTCTGGGGGTCTGCGGTGAAAAACTGTTTTTT.